These 28 T cell receptor beta chains were sequenced from one sample in a study of spatial heterogeneity in lung cancer. Each CDR3 protein is one row after TCRdb ran MiXCR on the 5' RACE reads. This sample has 95,000 to 130,000 distinct CDR3 sequences, with 10% to 15% found just once. The time point denotes: blood at routine non-recurrence follow-up after resection. Tumor, nontumor lung or frozen PBMC supplied whole RNA, sequenced without sorting. Sequencing used PBMCs, obtained at follow-up. The receptor set was obtained from a male donor with early-stage non-small cell lung cancer.

In this sample, this clonotype turned up many times. The chain recombines TRBV11-1 with TRBJ2-7; TRBD1 matches at 8 bases. The CDR3 totals 16 residues. The junction had 12 bases not matched to a gene; V was cut back by 5 bases and J by 3 bases. In germline, CDR1 is SGHAT, CDR2 FQDESV (reference sequence). As DNA, the CDR3 is TGTGCCAGCAGCCAACCCGGACAGGGCCGTGGCTACGAGCAGTACTTC. Amino acid sequence: CASSQPGQGRGYEQYF.

V usage is TRBV7-2 and J usage is TRBJ1-1; D not resolved. Germline values: CDR1 SGHTA, CDR2 FQGNSA. This CDR3 spans 13 amino acids. Trimming removed 2 bases from V and 4 bases from J, with 8 bases in between. The DNA for the CDR3 is TGTGCCAGCAGCTTATGGAGCCCCACTGAAGCTTTCTTT. Amino acids: CASSLWSPTEAFF.

This clonotype has only a few counts. The chain combines TRBV5-1 with TRBJ2-1; D remains ambiguous. The V end lost 4 bases, the J end lost 2 bases, and 7 bases lay between the germline ends. The germline gives CDR1 SGHRS, CDR2 YFSETQ. CDR3 size: 13 residues. The CDR3 DNA follows: TGCGCCAGCAGCCCCTTGGCCTACAATGAGCAGTTCTTC. Its translation is CASSPLAYNEQFF.

This clonotype showed up just a few times. The chain joins TRBV10-3 to TRBJ2-7; tentative D call: TRBD1 (5 bases). This CDR3 is built from 14 residues. V lost 3 bases to trimming and J lost 7 bases, with 16 bases between them. Germline-derived CDR1 and CDR2 are ENHRY and SYGVKD. The CDR3 bases are TGTGCCATCAGTGAAGGCCAGGGATATCGGGAGCAGTACTTC. It translates to CAISEGQGYREQYF.

This rearrangement joins TRBV27 to TRBJ1-6; 8 positions match TRBD1. This CDR3 spans 17 amino acids. Trimming removed 5 bases from V and 1 base from J; junction bases left unmatched: 7. Germline V gene sequence: CDR1 MNHEY, CDR2 SMNVEV (reference sequence). CDR3 in amino acids: CASSPGTGFSYNSPLHF. CDR3 DNA sequence: TGTGCCAGCAGTCCCGGGACAGGATTTTCCTATAATTCACCCCTCCACTTT.

The V and J genes are TRBV20-1 and TRBJ1-2, with D perhaps matching TRBD1 (6 bases). The germline V and J ends were trimmed by 3 bases and 6 bases, with 8 bases remaining between them. Germline V CDR1 and CDR2: DFQATT, SNEGSKA (reference sequence). CDR3 length: 11 residues. CDR3 amino acids: CSASRGHGYTF. DNA for the CDR3: TGCAGTGCTAGCAGGGGTCATGGCTACACCTTC.

This clonotype was recorded at least ten times. The chain couples TRBV9 to TRBJ2-1; 14 bases are a match to TRBD2. The V segment lost 4 bases and the J segment 0 bases; nucleotides outside the gene matches: 9. The CDR3 is made up of 19 amino acids. Germline V gene sequence: CDR1 SGDLS, CDR2 YYNGEE. The CDR3 DNA follows: TGTGCCAGCAGCTATCGGACTAGCGGGGGGCCACACTCCTACAATGAGCAGTTCTTC. This encodes CASSYRTSGGPHSYNEQFF.

The chain combines TRBV9 with TRBJ2-4; the D gene could be TRBD1 or TRBD2 (5 bases each). V lost 4 bases, J lost 3 bases, and 17 bases lay in between. This CDR3 is 16 amino acids long. The germline V gene has CDR1 SGDLS and CDR2 YYNGEE. The CDR3 nucleotides are TGTGCCAGCAGCAACGACCAGGGAGTAGACAAAAACATTCAGTACTTC. Residues: CASSNDQGVDKNIQYF.

In this sample, this clonotype turned up many times. The V gene is TRBV29-1, the J gene TRBJ2-5, with TRBD1 matching over 7 bases. The CDR3 runs 16 residues. V was pared by 5 bases and J by 7 bases, with 19 bases of the junction left unmatched. The germline CDR1 and CDR2 sequences are SQVTM and ANQGSEA. In DNA form, the CDR3 reads TGCAGCGTTAAAAAGGGGACAGACTATTCAAGAGGGACCCAGTACTTC. Residues: CSVKKGTDYSRGTQYF.

This clonotype has just a few counts. The V and J genes are TRBV5-1 and TRBJ2-5; 7 bases are shared with TRBD2. The CDR3 contains 14 residues. Germline CDR1 and CDR2: SGHRS and YFSETQ. Germline trimming cut 4 bases from V and 4 bases from J; bases unmatched to any gene: 7. CDR3 in DNA: TGCGCCAGCAGCATCCGGGACTATCGAGAGACCCAGTACTTC. Residues: CASSIRDYRETQYF. The variable domain in full, completed from reference TRBV5-1 and TRBJ2-5, reads KAGVTQTPRYLIKTRGQQVTLSCSPISGHRSVSWYQQTPGQGLQFLFEYFSETQRNKGNFPGRFSGRQFSNSRSEMNVSTLELGDSALYLCASSIRDYRETQYFGPGTRLLVL.

The table lists this clonotype with a few counts. The chain links TRBV5-4 to TRBJ1-3; 7 bases fit TRBD1. Germline V gene lookup returns CDR1 SGHNT and CDR2 YYREEE (reference sequence). This CDR3 region has 15 residues. Trimming removed 4 bases from V and 0 bases from J; junction bases left unmatched: 4. The DNA for the CDR3 is TGTGCCAGCAGCCCACAGGGGAACTCTGGAAACACCATATATTTT. Its protein is CASSPQGNSGNTIYF.

The CDR3 spells CASRRGLSTSTDTQYF. The CDR3 nucleotides read TGTGCCAGCAGACGCGGACTCTCTACTAGCACAGATACGCAGTATTTT. V is TRBV6-5 and J is TRBJ2-3; D might be TRBD2 (5 bases). The V gene's germline CDR1 is MNHEY and CDR2 SVGAGI. This CDR3 is built from 16 residues. Trimming shortened V by 6 bases and J by 0 bases, and 16 bases separated the two germline ends.

This clonotype showed up just a few times. This chain joins TRBV10-3 and TRBJ1-5; no firm D call. This CDR3 region has 14 residues. V was clipped by 2 bases and J by 3 bases, with 8 bases between them. In germline, CDR1 is ENHRY, CDR2 SYGVKD. The CDR3 bases are TGTGCCATCAGTGAGGGAGCCTACAATCAGCCCCAGCATTTT. Translated: CAISEGAYNQPQHF.

This clonotype was detected ten times or more. V gene TRBV7-9 combines with J gene TRBJ1-5; D is uncertain. The CDR3 is 14 residues long. The germline V gene encodes CDR1 SEHNR and CDR2 FQNEAQ (reference sequence). Trimming took 1 base from V and 2 from J, leaving 6 bases between them. The DNA for the CDR3 is TGTGCCAGCAGCTTAGGGACGGGCAATCAGCCCCAGCATTTT. This gives the protein CASSLGTGNQPQHF.

This clonotype was detected many times. V is TRBV20-1 and J is TRBJ2-7, with TRBD2 identical over 9 bases. This CDR3 comprises 14 residues. Germline CDR1 is DFQATT and CDR2 is SNEGSKA (reference sequence). Unmatched junction bases numbered 4, after V lost 4 bases and J lost 0 bases. The DNA of the CDR3 is TGCAGTGCTATTAGCGGGGGCAGCTCCTACGAGCAGTACTTC. It codes for CSAISGGSSYEQYF.

This chain uses TRBV5-1 with TRBJ1-1; D is possibly TRBD1 (5 bases). The CDR3 is 13 amino acids. Germline values: CDR1 SGHRS, CDR2 YFSETQ. V was clipped by 3 bases and J by 5 bases, with 11 bases between them. The CDR3 loop is CASSSGHSTEAFF. CDR3 nucleotide sequence: TGCGCCAGCAGCTCCGGACATTCGACTGAAGCTTTCTTT.

This clonotype was picked up many times. This chain connects TRBV20-1 to TRBJ2-7, with no clear D. The germline V gene encodes CDR1 DFQATT and CDR2 SNEGSKA (reference sequence). This CDR3 comprises 15 residues. V was shortened by 0 bases and J by 4 bases, with 16 bases between the two germline ends. In nucleotides, the CDR3 is TGCAGTGCTAGAGATCAAGCTTTCGGACCTTACGAGCAGTACTTC. The encoded protein is CSARDQAFGPYEQYF.

The CDR3 loop reads CASSTHPGDNNSPLHF. DNA for the CDR3: TGTGCCAGCAGCACCCATCCGGGGGATAATAATTCACCCCTCCACTTT. The J gene is TRBJ1-6, the V gene TRBV4-2, with D tentatively TRBD1 (5 bases). Germline V gene lookup returns CDR1 LGHNA and CDR2 YNFKEQ. The CDR3 has 16 residues. Trimming cost V 5 bases and J 5 bases, with 16 bases left between them.

This chain joins TRBV23-1 and TRBJ2-4; 11 nucleotides align to TRBD2. TRBV23-1 is identified as an open reading frame with a role that is uncertain. The V gene end was trimmed by 0 bases and the J gene end by 2 bases; junction bases not matched to a gene: 6. This CDR3 region has 18 residues. The CDR3 loop is CASSQSRGTSGTKNIQYF. The CDR3 DNA reads as TGCGCCAGCAGTCAATCGCGAGGGACTAGCGGAACCAAAAACATTCAGTACTTC.

This clonotype has ten or more counts. The V call is TRBV18, the J call TRBJ2-5; D not resolved. There are 12 residues in the CDR3. Trimming left V 3 bases short and J 5 bases short, with 7 bases between. Germline V gene sequence: CDR1 KGHSH, CDR2 LQKENI. CDR3 region: CASSPDDETQYF. In nucleotides, the CDR3 is TGTGCCAGCTCACCCGACGACGAGACCCAGTACTTC. Together with reference TRBV18 and TRBJ2-5, the CDR3 gives the full variable domain: NAGVMQNPRHLVRRRGQEARLRCSPMKGHSHVYWYRQLPEEGLKFMVYLQKENIIDESGMPKERFSAEFPKEGPSILRIQQVVRGDSAAYFCASSPDDETQYFGPGTRLLVL.

This clonotype was observed at least ten times. The V and J genes are TRBV29-1 and TRBJ2-7; D gene uncertain. This CDR3 contains 13 residues. CDR1 is SQVTM and CDR2 is ANQGSEA in the germline V gene. V was shortened by 4 bases and J by 0 bases, with 10 bases between the two germline ends. The CDR3 nucleotides are TGCAGCGTTGGACAAACAAGCTCCTACGAGCAGTACTTC. It codes for CSVGQTSSYEQYF.

The chain employs TRBV5-1 and TRBJ2-1; 10 bases are a match to TRBD2. Unmatched junction bases numbered 13, after V lost 7 bases and J lost 0 bases. Germline CDR1 reads SGHRS; CDR2 reads YFSETQ. This CDR3 is 18 amino acids long. The CDR3 bases are TGCGCCAGCCGGACTGGAGCGGGGGGGGTTTCCTCCTACAATGAGCAGTTCTTC. Residues: CASRTGAGGVSSYNEQFF.

The V and J genes are TRBV19 and TRBJ1-4; D is possibly TRBD1 (5 bases). Trimming removed 5 bases from V and 3 bases from J, with 7 bases in between. This CDR3 is built from 13 residues. The germline CDR1 and CDR2 sequences are LNHDA and SQIVND (reference sequence). For the CDR3, the DNA is TGTGCCAGTAGTGGGGGAGCTAATGAAAAACTGTTTTTT. It codes for CASSGGANEKLFF. Combining the CDR3 with reference TRBV19 and TRBJ1-4 gives the whole variable domain DGGITQSPKYLFRKEGQNVTLSCEQNLNHDAMYWYRQDPGQGLRLIYYSQIVNDFQKGDIAEGYSVSREKKESFPLTVTSAQKNPTAFYLCASSGGANEKLFFGSGTQLSVL.

The chain is built from TRBV12-3 or TRBV12-4 and TRBJ1-1; D ambiguous. V gave up 5 bases and J gave up 2 bases, with 9 bases separating them. The CDR3 is 13 amino acids. CDR3 residues: CASSLQINTEAFF. The CDR3 DNA follows: TGTGCCAGCAGTCTACAAATTAACACTGAAGCTTTCTTT.

The V call is TRBV20-1, the J call TRBJ1-5; weak D call: TRBD1 (5 bases). Germline V lookup: CDR1 DFQATT, CDR2 SNEGSKA (reference sequence). This CDR3 contains 15 residues. The V gene lost 1 base and the J gene lost 2 bases, with 12 bases spanning the gap. CDR3 coding DNA: TGCAGTGCTAGAGCCGGGGGGAGCGGCAATCAGCCCCAGCATTTT. It is translated as CSARAGGSGNQPQHF.

This clonotype was observed many times. V is TRBV29-1 and J is TRBJ1-2; D is possibly TRBD1 (5 bases). Trimming left V 5 bases short and J 3 bases short, with 13 bases between. This CDR3 spans 13 amino acids. Germline assignment: CDR1 SQVTM and CDR2 ANQGSEA. In DNA form, the CDR3 reads TGCAGCGTTCGACCCGGGACTGACTATGGCTACACCTTC. The encoded protein is CSVRPGTDYGYTF.

This clonotype was seen a handful of times. This rearrangement joins TRBV4-2 to TRBJ2-1; 16 nucleotides align to TRBD2. The germline CDR1 and CDR2 sequences are LGHNA and YNFKEQ. The CDR3 totals 18 residues. Trimming at V came to 6 bases and at J to 6 bases, leaving 11 bases not matched to a gene. CDR3 sequence: CASSRPGTSGGAGNEQFF. The CDR3 DNA is TGTGCCAGCAGTCGTCCCGGGACTAGCGGGGGGGCAGGCAATGAGCAGTTCTTC.

The chain links TRBV10-3 to TRBJ1-4; possibly TRBD1 for D (5 bases). The V gene's germline CDR1 is ENHRY and CDR2 SYGVKD. CDR3 length: 14 residues. V lost 3 bases and J lost 4, with 9 bases in between. Here the CDR3 DNA reads TGTGCCATCAGTGAAGGACAAGTTAATGAAAAACTGTTTTTT. Protein: CAISEGQVNEKLFF.